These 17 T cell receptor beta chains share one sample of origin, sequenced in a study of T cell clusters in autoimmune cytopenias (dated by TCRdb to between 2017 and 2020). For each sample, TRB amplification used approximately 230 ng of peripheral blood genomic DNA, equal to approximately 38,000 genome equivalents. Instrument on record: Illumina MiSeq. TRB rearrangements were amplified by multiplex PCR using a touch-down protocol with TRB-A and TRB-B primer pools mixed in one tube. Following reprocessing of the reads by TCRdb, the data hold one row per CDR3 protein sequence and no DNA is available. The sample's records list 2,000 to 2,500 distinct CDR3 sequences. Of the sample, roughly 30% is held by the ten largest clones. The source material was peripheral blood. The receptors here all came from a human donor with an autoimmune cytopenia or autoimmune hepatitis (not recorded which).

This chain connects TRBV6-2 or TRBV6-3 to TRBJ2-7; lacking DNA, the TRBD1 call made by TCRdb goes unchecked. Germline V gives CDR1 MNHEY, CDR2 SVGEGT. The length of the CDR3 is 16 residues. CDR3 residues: CASSRTITGSFHEQYF.

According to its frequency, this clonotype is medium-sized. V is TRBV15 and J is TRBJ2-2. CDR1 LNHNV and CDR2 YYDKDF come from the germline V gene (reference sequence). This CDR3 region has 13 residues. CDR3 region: CATSRGFTGELFF.

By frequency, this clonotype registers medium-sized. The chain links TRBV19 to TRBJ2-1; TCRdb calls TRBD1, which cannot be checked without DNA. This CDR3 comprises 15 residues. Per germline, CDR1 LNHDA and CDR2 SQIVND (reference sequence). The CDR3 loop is CASRVGTVNYNEQFF.

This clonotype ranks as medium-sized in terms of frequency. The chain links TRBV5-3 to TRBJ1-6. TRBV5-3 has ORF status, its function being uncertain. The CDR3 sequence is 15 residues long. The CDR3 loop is CARSLVGWVGSPLHF.

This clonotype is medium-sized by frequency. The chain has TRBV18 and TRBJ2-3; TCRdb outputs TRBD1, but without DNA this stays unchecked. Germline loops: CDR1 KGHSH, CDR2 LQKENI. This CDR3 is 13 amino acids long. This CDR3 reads CASSPIHRDTQYF.

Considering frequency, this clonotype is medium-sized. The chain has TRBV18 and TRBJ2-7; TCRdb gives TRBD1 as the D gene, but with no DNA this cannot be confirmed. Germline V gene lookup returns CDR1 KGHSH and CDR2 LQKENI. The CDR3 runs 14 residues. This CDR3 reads CASSPGTASYEQYF.

CDR3 in amino acids: CASSALDRGLYEQYF. V is TRBV7-9 and J is TRBJ2-7; absent DNA, TCRdb's TRBD1 call cannot be checked. This CDR3 is built from 15 residues. Germline V gene data show CDR1 as SEHNR and CDR2 as FQNEAQ (reference sequence).

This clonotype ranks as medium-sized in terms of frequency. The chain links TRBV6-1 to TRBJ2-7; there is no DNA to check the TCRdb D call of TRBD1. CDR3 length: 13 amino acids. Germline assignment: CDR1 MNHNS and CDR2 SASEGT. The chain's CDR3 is CASSDRGHHEQYF.

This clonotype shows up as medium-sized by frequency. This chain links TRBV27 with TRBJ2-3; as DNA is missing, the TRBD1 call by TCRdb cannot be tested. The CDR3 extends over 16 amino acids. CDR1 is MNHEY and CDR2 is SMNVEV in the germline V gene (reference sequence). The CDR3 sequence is CASSLSSPPGPDTQYF.

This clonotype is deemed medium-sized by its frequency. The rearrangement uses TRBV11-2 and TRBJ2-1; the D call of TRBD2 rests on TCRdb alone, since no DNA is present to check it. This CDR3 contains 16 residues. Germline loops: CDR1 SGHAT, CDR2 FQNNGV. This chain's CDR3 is CASSPLGAGGYNEQFF.

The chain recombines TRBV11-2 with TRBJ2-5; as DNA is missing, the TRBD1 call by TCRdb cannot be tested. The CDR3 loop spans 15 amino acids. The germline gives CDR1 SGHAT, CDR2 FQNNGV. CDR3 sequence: CASSSGQGGFETQYF.

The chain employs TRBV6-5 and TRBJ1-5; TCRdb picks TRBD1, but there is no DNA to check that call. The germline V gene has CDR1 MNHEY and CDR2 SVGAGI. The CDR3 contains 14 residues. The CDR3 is CASRAGTANQLQHF.

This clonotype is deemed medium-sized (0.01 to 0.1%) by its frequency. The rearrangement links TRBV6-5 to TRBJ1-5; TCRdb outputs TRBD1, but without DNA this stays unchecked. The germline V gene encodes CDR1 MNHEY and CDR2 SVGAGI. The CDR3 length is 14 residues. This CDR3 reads CASTKTQGDQPQHF.

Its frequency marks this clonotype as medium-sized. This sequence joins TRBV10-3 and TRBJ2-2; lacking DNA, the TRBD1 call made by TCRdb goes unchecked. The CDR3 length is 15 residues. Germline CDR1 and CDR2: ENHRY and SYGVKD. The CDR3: CAIRDRGTFTGELFF.

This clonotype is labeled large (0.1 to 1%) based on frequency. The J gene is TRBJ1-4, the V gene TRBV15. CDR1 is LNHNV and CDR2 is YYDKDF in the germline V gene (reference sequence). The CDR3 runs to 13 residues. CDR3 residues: CATRQPTNEKLFF.

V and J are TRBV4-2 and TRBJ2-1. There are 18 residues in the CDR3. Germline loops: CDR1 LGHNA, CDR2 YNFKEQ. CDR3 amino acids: CASSQVLAAGGSYNEQFF.

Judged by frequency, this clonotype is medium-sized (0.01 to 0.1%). CDR3 residues: CSVHWGRKTPEAFF. The chain combines TRBV29-1 with TRBJ1-1; TCRdb proposes TRBD1, but this gene call is untestable without DNA. Looked up from germline, CDR1 is SQVTM and CDR2 is ANQGSEA. The length of the CDR3 is 14 residues.